A single sample is the source of the 20 T cell receptor beta chains below, sequenced in a study of CD8 T cells in ankylosing spondylitis. Regarding the study as a whole: It appeared that ankylosing spondylitis blood was characterized by a TCR beta motif of under ten highly homologous variants.

In TCRdb, the 5' RACE reads were re-called with MiXCR into one record per CDR3 protein. The sample shows fewer than 500,000 distinct CDR3 sequences, about 22% of them seen only once. Their cognate antigens are unknown. The sequenced sample consisted of blood, either unsorted or a sorted T cell fraction (not recorded which). These receptors came from a male donor with ankylosing spondylitis.

This chain links TRBV27 with TRBJ2-5; D possibly matches TRBD1 or TRBD2 (5 bases each). The V and J ends lost 6 bases and 5 bases respectively, with 16 bases between them. This CDR3 contains 14 residues. CDR1 is MNHEY, CDR2 SMNVEV, per germline (reference sequence). CDR3 DNA: TGTGCCAGCAGCCTAAGGTACGGGGCGGAGACCCAGTACTTC. Protein sequence: CASSLRYGAETQYF.

The J gene is TRBJ2-2, the V gene TRBV4-2; 10 bases agree with TRBD2. The CDR3 length is 19 residues. With V trimmed by 0 bases and J by 4 bases, 11 bases remained unmatched. Germline V gives CDR1 LGHNA, CDR2 YNFKEQ. CDR3 in amino acids: CASSQDYVLAGAGTGELFF. Written as DNA, the CDR3 is TGTGCCAGCAGCCAAGATTACGTTCTAGCGGGAGCGGGCACCGGGGAGCTGTTTTTT.

The sample holds many counts of this clonotype. The chain is built from TRBV24-1 and TRBJ2-1; D may be TRBD1 or TRBD2 (5 bases each). V lost 5 bases and J 4 bases, leaving 17 bases between the germline ends. The V gene's germline CDR1 is KGHDR and CDR2 SFDVKD. The CDR3 sequence is 16 residues long. The CDR3 region has the DNA TGTGCCACCAGTGGGGTTCGGGGCCACCAATACAATGAGCAGTTCTTC. It encodes CATSGVRGHQYNEQFF.

CDR3 in DNA: TGTGCCACCAGCAGAGATGAGCTCTACGAGCAGTACTTC. This codes for CATSRDELYEQYF. This rearrangement joins TRBV15 to TRBJ2-7; D gene uncertain. V was trimmed by 0 bases and J by 3 bases, leaving 6 bases between them. The CDR3 loop spans 13 amino acids. In germline, CDR1 is LNHNV, CDR2 YYDKDF (reference sequence).

The chain uses TRBV7-3 and TRBJ2-1; 8 bases are a match to TRBD2. Unmatched junction bases numbered 2, after V lost 1 base and J lost 9 bases. This CDR3 contains 13 residues. Germline V CDR1 and CDR2: SGHTA, FQGTGA. The DNA for the CDR3 is TGTGCCAGCAGCTTAATAGCGGGATTTGAGCAGTTCTTC. Its translation: CASSLIAGFEQFF.

The chain has TRBV20-1 and TRBJ1-6; D is ambiguous. The CDR3 sequence is 13 residues long. The V gene lost 3 bases and the J gene lost 8 bases, with 11 bases spanning the gap. From germline, CDR1 is DFQATT and CDR2 SNEGSKA (reference sequence). The CDR3 nucleotides read TGCAGTGCTAGGGTGGAGTCCGATTCACCCCTCCACTTT. Protein product: CSARVESDSPLHF.

This clonotype was counted many times. The chain has TRBV12-3 or TRBV12-4 and TRBJ2-2, with a weak D call TRBD2 (6 bases). The CDR3 spans 15 residues. Trimming removed 0 bases from V and 4 bases from J, with 9 bases in between. The CDR3 protein is CASSLAGGFTGELFF. In DNA form, the CDR3 reads TGTGCCAGCAGTTTAGCGGGAGGATTCACCGGGGAGCTGTTTTTT.

The chain is built from TRBV12-3 or TRBV12-4 and TRBJ2-3, with TRBD2 matching 13 bases. The J segment lost 0 bases and the V segment lost 5 bases, leaving 5 bases of the junction unmatched. The CDR3 has 17 amino acids. The CDR3 protein is CASSTAGLAGSTDTQYF. The CDR3, as DNA: TGTGCCAGCAGTACGGCGGGACTAGCGGGGAGCACAGATACGCAGTATTTT.

The chain combines TRBV2 with TRBJ2-1; 8 nucleotides line up with TRBD2. J gave up 3 bases and V 1 base, and 8 bases lay outside the gene matches. CDR1 and CDR2 from the germline V gene are SNHLY and FYNNEI. The CDR3 consists of 17 residues. CDR3: CASSEGGGSGVYNEQFF. CDR3 DNA sequence: TGTGCCAGCAGTGAAGGTGGGGGTAGCGGGGTCTACAATGAGCAGTTCTTC.

The chain uses TRBV10-3 and TRBJ2-6, with TRBD1 identical over 9 bases. From germline, CDR1 is ENHRY and CDR2 SYGVKD. The V and J ends lost 3 bases and 3 bases, in that order; junction bases with no gene match: 15. The CDR3 is made up of 20 amino acids. The CDR3 spells CAISDLTGTGPASGANVLTF. The CDR3 bases are TGTGCCATCAGTGACCTTACTGGGACAGGGCCAGCCAGTGGGGCCAACGTCCTGACTTTC.

The chain carries TRBV6-1 and TRBJ1-5, with D perhaps matching TRBD1 (6 bases). The CDR3 covers 17 residues. Germline V lookup: CDR1 MNHNS, CDR2 SASEGT. With 5 bases removed from V and 2 bases from J, the gap between germline ends came to 19 bases. The CDR3 is CASSTGGDRWGNQPQHF. The CDR3 coding sequence is TGTGCCAGCAGTACGGGGGGAGACAGGTGGGGCAATCAGCCCCAGCATTTT.

The rearrangement joins TRBV5-1 to TRBJ2-7; maybe TRBD1 (6 bases). The V and J ends lost 1 base and 2 bases respectively, with 10 bases between them. The CDR3 is 14 residues long. From germline, CDR1 is SGHRS and CDR2 YFSETQ. The CDR3 nucleotides read TGCGCCAGCAGCTTGCCAGGGGACCCCTACGAGCAGTACTTC. Translated, it gives CASSLPGDPYEQYF. The full variable domain, its missing parts supplied by reference TRBV5-1 and TRBJ2-7, is KAGVTQTPRYLIKTRGQQVTLSCSPISGHRSVSWYQQTPGQGLQFLFEYFSETQRNKGNFPGRFSGRQFSNSRSEMNVSTLELGDSALYLCASSLPGDPYEQYFGPGTRLTVT.

The chain combines TRBV7-9 with TRBJ2-1, with D maybe TRBD2 (6 bases). V gave up 4 bases and J gave up 9 bases, with 13 bases separating them. From germline, CDR1 is SEHNR and CDR2 FQNEAQ (reference sequence). The CDR3 covers 13 residues. In DNA, the CDR3 is TGTGCCAGCAGCTCTGGGGGACTCTTTGAGCAGTTCTTC. This codes for CASSSGGLFEQFF.

This clonotype was seen repeatedly, ten times or more. V usage is TRBV5-1 and J usage is TRBJ2-7; D not certain. Trimming took 0 bases from V and 3 from J, leaving 4 bases between them. This CDR3 is built from 12 residues. The germline V gene encodes CDR1 SGHRS and CDR2 YFSETQ. CDR3 sequence: CASSLDNYEQYF. The CDR3 coding sequence is TGCGCCAGCAGCTTGGATAACTACGAGCAGTACTTC.

This chain links TRBV10-3 with TRBJ2-3; the D gene could be TRBD1 or TRBD2 (6 bases each). Trimming pared 6 bases from V and 0 bases from J, leaving 10 bases between. CDR3 length equals 14 residues. Germline CDR1 reads ENHRY; CDR2 reads SYGVKD. CDR3 DNA: TGTGCCATCAGCGGGGGCGTTAGCACAGATACGCAGTATTTT. It codes for CAISGGVSTDTQYF.

Note on this clonotype: A much more abundant neighbour one base away suggests this may be a read error. The conserved closing phenylalanine or tryptophan is absent in this CDR3, likely reflecting a read error. The rearrangement uses TRBV29-1 and TRBJ2-7; a possible D gene is TRBD2 (6 bases). The CDR3 loop spans 11 amino acids. The germline gives CDR1 SQVTM, CDR2 ANQGSEA. Trimming removed 3 bases from V and 3 bases from J, with 6 bases in between. Written as DNA, the CDR3 is TGCAGCGTTGAGGGGGGCTACGAGCAGTACTCC. Its translation is CSVEGGYEQYS.

The rearrangement joins TRBV6-5 to TRBJ1-6; unclear D gene. The germline V gene has CDR1 MNHEY and CDR2 SVGAGI. The CDR3 consists of 12 residues. The V and J ends lost 8 bases and 10 bases respectively, with 12 bases between them. CDR3 residues: CASRRVRSPLHF. Written as DNA, the CDR3 is TGTGCCAGCCGGAGGGTTCGGTCACCCCTCCACTTT.

This clonotype was recorded a few times. The chain is built from TRBV3-1 and TRBJ2-7; TRBD2 agrees at 7 bases. Germline V gene lookup returns CDR1 LGHDT and CDR2 YNNKEL (reference sequence). Germline trimming cut 0 bases from V and 0 bases from J; bases unmatched to any gene: 2. The CDR3 totals 15 residues. For the CDR3, the DNA is TGTGCCAGCAGCCAAGAAGCGGGGCCCTCCTACGAGCAGTACTTC. Amino acid sequence: CASSQEAGPSYEQYF.

The J gene is TRBJ2-5, the V gene TRBV20-1; 11 bases line up with TRBD1. From germline, CDR1 is DFQATT and CDR2 SNEGSKA (reference sequence). V was clipped by 6 bases and J by 5 bases; unmatched bases: 8. The CDR3 runs to 14 residues. CDR3 protein: CSATGTGGEETQYF. The DNA for the CDR3 is TGCAGTGCCACCGGGACAGGGGGAGAGGAGACCCAGTACTTC.

This clonotype was counted a few times. The chain uses TRBV7-8 and TRBJ2-7; 13 positions agree with TRBD2. The CDR3 runs to 20 residues. Germline assignment: CDR1 SGHVS and CDR2 FQNEAQ. J gave up 5 bases and V 5 bases, and 21 bases lay outside the gene matches. CDR3 in DNA: TGTGCCAGCAGCCCCTCTACAACTAGCGGGAGGGACCTCAGATCGCACGAGCAGTACTTC. Translated: CASSPSTTSGRDLRSHEQYF. Full variable domain (missing parts from reference TRBV7-8 and TRBJ2-7): GAGVSQSPRYKVAKRGQDVALRCDPISGHVSLFWYQQALGQGPEFLTYFQNEAQLDKSGLPSDRFFAERPEGSVSTLKIQRTQQEDSAVYLCASSPSTTSGRDLRSHEQYFGPGTRLTVT.